These 24 T cell receptor beta chains were sequenced from one sample in a study of shared clonotypes between healthy human individuals. Clones were sequenced by immunoSEQ multiplex PCR, and TCRdb holds only the in-frame ones, with some missing. The sample carries over 2 million clones, about nine tenths recorded once. The sequenced material came from naive CD4+ T cells from PBMCs. Subset here: CD45RA+ positively selected. Receptor source: a man younger than 35 in good health. Some clones in this sample may be carry-over from other donors' samples.

Regarding this clone: The same CDR3 can be traced to other DNA sequences in this sample. V is TRBV5-4 and J is TRBJ2-2, with 7 bases identical to TRBD1. Germline V CDR1 and CDR2: SGHNT, YYREEE (reference sequence). Unmatched junction bases numbered 0, after V lost 2 bases and J lost 5 bases. The CDR3 is 13 residues long. The CDR3 loop is CASSLQGTGELFF. The DNA for the CDR3 is TGTGCCAGCAGCTTACAGGGGACCGGGGAGCTGTTTTTT.

J is TRBJ1-2 and V is TRBV5-5; TRBD1 might be the D (5 bases). This CDR3 region has 16 residues. With 4 bases removed from V and 4 bases from J, the gap between germline ends came to 20 bases. Germline values: CDR1 SGHKS, CDR2 YYEKEE (reference sequence). The CDR3 DNA sequence: TGTGCCAGCAGCCCAAGGGGCTCCGGGTCGAGCTATGGCTACACCTTC. Translating gives CASSPRGSGSSYGYTF.

The chain couples TRBV28 to TRBJ1-5; no definite D call. The germline V gene has CDR1 MDHEN and CDR2 SYDVKM. Trimming removed 6 bases at V and 6 bases at J, with 12 bases between. This CDR3 has 13 residues. CDR3 amino acids: CASSSPAVQPQHF. The CDR3 DNA sequence: TGTGCCAGCAGCTCTCCCGCGGTTCAGCCCCAGCATTTT. Based on the CDR3 plus reference TRBV28 and TRBJ1-5, the full variable domain is DVKVTQSSRYLVKRTGEKVFLECVQDMDHENMFWYRQDPGLGLRLIYFSYDVKMKEKGDIPEGYSVSREKKERFSLILESASTNQTSMYLCASSSPAVQPQHFGDGTRLSIL.

In the case of this clone: Distinct nucleotide sequences in the sample also encode this CDR3. The rearrangement links TRBV15 to TRBJ2-3; D possibly uses TRBD1 or TRBD2 (6 bases each). The CDR3 consists of 15 residues. Per the germline V gene, CDR1 is LNHNV and CDR2 is YYDKDF (reference sequence). The V end lost 0 bases, the J end lost 3 bases, and 10 bases lay between the germline ends. As DNA, the CDR3 is TGTGCCACCAGCAGAGAGGGGGGCAGGACAGATACGCAGTATTTT. This gives the protein CATSREGGRTDTQYF. Full variable domain (outside the CDR3, taken from reference TRBV15 and TRBJ2-3): DAMVIQNPRYQVTQFGKPVTLSCSQTLNHNVMYWYQQKSSQAPKLLFHYYDKDFNNEADTPDNFQSRRPNTSFCFLDIRSPGLGDTAMYLCATSREGGRTDTQYFGPGTRLTVL.

The V call is TRBV2, the J call TRBJ2-7, with 7 bases aligning to TRBD1. After removal of 6 bases from V and 5 bases from J, the junction contained 10 bases not matched to a gene. CDR1 is SNHLY and CDR2 is FYNNEI in the germline V gene. The length of the CDR3 is 14 residues. CDR3: CASRRQGGIDEQYF. Written as DNA, the CDR3 is TGTGCCAGCAGAAGACAGGGTGGTATAGACGAGCAGTACTTC.

Concerning this clone itself: Other DNA sequences of this sample code for an identical CDR3. V is TRBV5-1 and J is TRBJ1-3; TRBD1 is a possible D gene (5 bases). Germline CDR1 and CDR2: SGHRS and YFSETQ. This CDR3 has 15 residues. Trimming shortened V by 0 bases and J by 2 bases, and 9 bases separated the two germline ends. CDR3 sequence reads: CASSLEGTAGNTIYF. The CDR3 region has the DNA TGCGCCAGCAGCTTGGAAGGGACGGCTGGAAACACCATATATTTT.

Comments on this clone: The same CDR3 is also encoded by other DNA sequences in this sample. The chain links TRBV2 to TRBJ2-3; 7 positions agree with TRBD2. The CDR3 is 14 residues long. Germline V gene data show CDR1 as SNHLY and CDR2 as FYNNEI. After removal of 6 bases from V and 0 bases from J, the junction contained 3 bases not matched to a gene. CDR3 sequence: CASRRRESTDTQYF. CDR3 sequence (DNA): TGTGCCAGCAGACGGCGGGAGAGCACAGATACGCAGTATTTT.

The gene calls are TRBV28 and TRBJ1-1; tentatively, D is TRBD1 (5 bases). V lost 5 bases and J lost 4, with 17 bases in between. Germline loops: CDR1 MDHEN, CDR2 SYDVKM. The CDR3 loop spans 15 amino acids. The CDR3: CASSKRPGYRTEAFF. In DNA form, the CDR3 reads TGTGCCAGCAGTAAAAGGCCAGGGTATCGCACTGAAGCTTTCTTT.

The rearrangement links TRBV10-3 to TRBJ1-5; no clear D gene. The CDR3 is 13 residues long. Between the trimmed V and J ends, which lost 0 bases and 7 bases, there was a span of 7 bases. The V gene's germline CDR1 is ENHRY and CDR2 SYGVKD. The CDR3 DNA follows: TGTGCCATCAGTGAGTCAGAAGTGCAGCCCCAGCATTTT. It encodes CAISESEVQPQHF.

This chain links TRBV5-6 with TRBJ1-2, with 10 bases identical to TRBD1. The CDR3 loop spans 15 amino acids. CDR1 and CDR2 from the germline V gene are SGHDT and YYEEEE. Losses at the gene ends were 6 bases for V and 3 bases for J; bases not matched to a gene: 8. CDR3: CASTLYGQGDYGYTF. CDR3 nucleotide sequence: TGTGCCAGCACTCTATATGGACAGGGGGACTATGGCTACACCTTC.

The rearrangement joins TRBV18 to TRBJ2-2; TRBD1 agrees at 10 bases. The CDR3 has 16 amino acids. The J segment lost 2 bases and the V segment lost 3 bases, leaving 3 bases of the junction unmatched. The V gene's germline CDR1 is KGHSH and CDR2 LQKENI. For the CDR3, the DNA is TGTGCCAGCTCACCGGACAGGGGGACCAACACCGGGGAGCTGTTTTTT. It codes for CASSPDRGTNTGELFF.

The V gene is TRBV29-1, the J gene TRBJ1-1, with 7 bases identical to TRBD1. Germline loops: CDR1 SQVTM, CDR2 ANQGSEA. V shed 8 bases and J 1 base; nucleotides not matched to a gene: 4. This CDR3 has 12 amino acids. The CDR3 region is CSSGGGNTEAFF. In DNA, the CDR3 is TGCAGCTCAGGGGGGGGGAACACTGAAGCTTTCTTT. Complete variable domain (other parts from reference TRBV29-1 and TRBJ1-1): SAVISQKPSRDICQRGTSLTIQCQVDSQVTMMFWYRQQPGQSLTLIATANQGSEATYESGFVIDKFPISRPNLTFSTLTVSNMSPEDSSIYLCSSGGGNTEAFFGQGTRLTVV.

There are a few counts of this clone. The chain is built from TRBV2 and TRBJ2-7, with D uncertain. The germline V and J ends were trimmed by 6 bases and 3 bases, with 6 bases remaining between them. CDR1 and CDR2 from the germline V gene are SNHLY and FYNNEI. The CDR3 totals 11 residues. This CDR3 reads CASSLHYEQYF. Here the CDR3 DNA reads TGTGCCAGCAGCCTCCACTACGAGCAGTACTTC.

The chain uses TRBV6-1 and TRBJ1-5, with a possible D match to TRBD1 (6 bases). Trimming pared 7 bases from V and 0 bases from J, leaving 10 bases between. The germline V gene encodes CDR1 MNHNS and CDR2 SASEGT. This CDR3 spans 14 amino acids. This CDR3 is CASTRTDSNQPQHF. In DNA, the CDR3 is TGTGCCAGCACCCGGACAGATAGCAATCAGCCCCAGCATTTT.

About this clone itself: At the DNA level, this CDR3 is encoded by other sequences in the same sample as well. The chain employs TRBV9 and TRBJ2-5, with a possible D match to TRBD1 (6 bases). V lost 2 bases and J lost 1, with 12 bases in between. The germline gives CDR1 SGDLS, CDR2 YYNGEE. The CDR3 extends over 15 amino acids. The CDR3 region is CASSVAQGIQETQYF. CDR3 bases: TGTGCCAGCAGCGTGGCTCAGGGGATCCAAGAGACCCAGTACTTC.

V usage is TRBV19 and J usage is TRBJ2-7; D could derive from TRBD1 or TRBD2 (5 bases each). CDR1 and CDR2 from the germline V gene are LNHDA and SQIVND (reference sequence). The CDR3 has 13 residues. V gave up 8 bases and J gave up 5 bases, with 16 bases separating them. The CDR3 is CASPHNRDHEQYF. CDR3 DNA sequence: TGTGCCAGTCCGCACAACCGGGACCACGAGCAGTACTTC.

Comments on this clone: Other DNA sequences in this specimen translate into the identical CDR3. This CDR3 reads CASSLGPGGETQYF. Here the CDR3 DNA reads TGTGCCAGCAGCTTGGGGCCGGGAGGGGAGACCCAGTACTTC. V and J are TRBV5-5 and TRBJ2-5, with TRBD2 matching 8 bases. V gave up 0 bases and J gave up 5 bases; unmatched junction bases: 3. The CDR3 totals 14 residues. The germline V gene encodes CDR1 SGHKS and CDR2 YYEKEE (reference sequence).

The rearrangement links TRBV27 to TRBJ2-7; 10 bases match TRBD1. CDR3 length: 14 amino acids. The junction had 8 bases not matched to a gene; V was cut back by 8 bases and J by 4 bases. In germline, CDR1 is MNHEY, CDR2 SMNVEV (reference sequence). CDR3 DNA sequence: TGTGCCAGCGGCCCCTGGACAGGGGGTTACGAGCAGTACTTC. Translating it yields CASGPWTGGYEQYF.

The chain employs TRBV9 and TRBJ2-7; 13 bases agree with TRBD2. This CDR3 is built from 15 residues. The germline V gene encodes CDR1 SGDLS and CDR2 YYNGEE. V gave up 4 bases and J gave up 8 bases; unmatched junction bases: 9. The CDR3 loop reads CASSSGLAGEAKQYF. The CDR3 bases are TGTGCCAGCAGCTCTGGACTAGCGGGAGAGGCGAAGCAGTACTTC.

This chain joins TRBV19 and TRBJ1-5; 9 positions match TRBD1. Trimming at V came to 9 bases and at J to 6 bases, leaving 15 bases not matched to a gene. Germline V gene lookup returns CDR1 LNHDA and CDR2 SQIVND (reference sequence). The CDR3 contains 16 residues. The CDR3 sequence is CASLRTGTGIGQPQHF. The CDR3 nucleotides read TGTGCCAGCCTAAGAACCGGGACAGGGATTGGTCAGCCCCAGCATTTT.

The chain recombines TRBV5-4 with TRBJ1-2, with D uncertain. V was trimmed by 5 bases and J by 4 bases, leaving 15 bases between them. Germline lookup yields CDR1 SGHNT and CDR2 YYREEE (reference sequence). The CDR3 has 14 residues. The CDR3 protein is CASRAWGARYGYTF. The CDR3 DNA reads as TGTGCCAGCAGGGCCTGGGGTGCTCGCTATGGCTACACCTTC. The entire variable domain, with the rest obtained from reference TRBV5-4 and TRBJ1-2, is as follows: ETGVTQSPTHLIKTRGQQVTLRCSSQSGHNTVSWYQQALGQGPQFIFQYYREEENGRGNFPPRFSGLQFPNYSSELNVNALELDDSALYLCASRAWGARYGYTFGSGTRLTVV.

The chain uses TRBV30 and TRBJ2-3; no clear D. The CDR3 spans 14 residues. V gave up 3 bases and J gave up 1 base, with 11 bases separating them. Germline V gives CDR1 GTSNPN, CDR2 SVGIG (reference sequence). The CDR3 sequence: CAWSLPSGTDTQYF. The DNA for the CDR3 is TGTGCCTGGAGCCTCCCATCCGGCACAGATACGCAGTATTTT.

J is TRBJ2-1 and V is TRBV5-4, with 7 bases fitting TRBD2. The CDR3 covers 16 residues. Germline V gene sequence: CDR1 SGHNT, CDR2 YYREEE (reference sequence). J lost 5 bases, V lost 0 bases, and 8 bases had no gene match. The CDR3 region has the DNA TGTGCCAGCAGCTTGGTTTGGCGGGAGATGGACAATGAGCAGTTCTTC. This encodes CASSLVWREMDNEQFF.

A single count supports this clone. The same CDR3 also results from other DNA sequences found in this sample. The chain has TRBV6-5 and TRBJ1-1; TRBD1 might be the D (5 bases). CDR1 and CDR2 (germline): MNHEY, SVGAGI. The ends were cut back, 6 bases at V and 0 bases at J, with 11 bases in the middle. This CDR3 has 14 residues. In nucleotides, the CDR3 is TGTGCCAGCAGCCGGGGACGGATGAACACTGAAGCTTTCTTT. Encoded protein: CASSRGRMNTEAFF.